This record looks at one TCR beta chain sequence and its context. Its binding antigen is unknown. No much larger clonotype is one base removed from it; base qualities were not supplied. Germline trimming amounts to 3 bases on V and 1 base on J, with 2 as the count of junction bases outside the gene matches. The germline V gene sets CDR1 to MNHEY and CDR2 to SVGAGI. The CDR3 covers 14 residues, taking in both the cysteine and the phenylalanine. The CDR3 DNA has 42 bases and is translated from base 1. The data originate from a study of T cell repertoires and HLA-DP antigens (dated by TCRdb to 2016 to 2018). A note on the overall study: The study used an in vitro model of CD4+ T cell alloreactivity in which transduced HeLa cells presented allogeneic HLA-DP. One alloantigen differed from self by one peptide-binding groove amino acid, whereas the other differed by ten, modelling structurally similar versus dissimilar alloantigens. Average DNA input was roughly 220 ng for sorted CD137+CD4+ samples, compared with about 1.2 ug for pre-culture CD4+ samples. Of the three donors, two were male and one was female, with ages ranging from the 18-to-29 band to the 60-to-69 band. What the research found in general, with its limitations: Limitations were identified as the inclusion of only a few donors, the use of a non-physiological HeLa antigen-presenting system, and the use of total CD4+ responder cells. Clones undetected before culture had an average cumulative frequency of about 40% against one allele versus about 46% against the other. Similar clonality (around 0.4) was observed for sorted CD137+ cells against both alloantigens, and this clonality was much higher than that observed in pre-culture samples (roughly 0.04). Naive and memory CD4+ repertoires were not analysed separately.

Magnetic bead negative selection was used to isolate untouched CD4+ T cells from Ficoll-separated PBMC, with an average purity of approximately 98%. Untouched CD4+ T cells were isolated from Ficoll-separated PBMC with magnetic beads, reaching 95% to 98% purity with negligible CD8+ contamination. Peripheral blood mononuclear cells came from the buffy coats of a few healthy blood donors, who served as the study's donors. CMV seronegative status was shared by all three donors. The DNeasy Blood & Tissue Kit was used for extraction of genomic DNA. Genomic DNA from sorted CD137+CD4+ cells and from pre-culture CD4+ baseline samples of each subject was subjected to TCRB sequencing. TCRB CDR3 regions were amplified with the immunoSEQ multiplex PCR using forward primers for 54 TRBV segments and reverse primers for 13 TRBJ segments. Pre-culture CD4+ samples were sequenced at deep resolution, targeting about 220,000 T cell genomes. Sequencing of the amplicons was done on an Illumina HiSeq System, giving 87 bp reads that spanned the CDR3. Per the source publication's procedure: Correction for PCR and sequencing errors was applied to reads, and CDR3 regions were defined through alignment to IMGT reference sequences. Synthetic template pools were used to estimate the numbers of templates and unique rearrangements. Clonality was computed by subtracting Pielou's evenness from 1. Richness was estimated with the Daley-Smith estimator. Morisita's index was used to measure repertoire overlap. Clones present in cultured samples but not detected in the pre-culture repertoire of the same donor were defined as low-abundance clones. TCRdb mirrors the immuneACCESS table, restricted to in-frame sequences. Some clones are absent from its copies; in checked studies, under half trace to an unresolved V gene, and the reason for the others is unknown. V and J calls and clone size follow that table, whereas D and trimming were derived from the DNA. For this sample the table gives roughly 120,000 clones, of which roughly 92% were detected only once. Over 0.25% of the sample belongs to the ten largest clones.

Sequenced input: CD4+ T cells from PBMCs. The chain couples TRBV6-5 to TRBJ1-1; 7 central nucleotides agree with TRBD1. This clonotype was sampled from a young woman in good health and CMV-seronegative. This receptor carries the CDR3 CASSYRQGNTEAFF. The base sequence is TGTGCCAGCAGTTATAGACAGGGGAACACTGAAGCTTTCTTT.